This is a list of T cell receptor beta chains from one sample in a study of chemoradiotherapy in HPV16-positive cancers. TCRdb's table, derived via immunoSEQ multiplex PCR, lists solely in-frame clones and lacks some. Altogether around 30,000 clones are present, more than 70% being singletons, with the ten largest covering about 5.1%. This material consisted of blood, taken from a patient who underwent chemoradiotherapy. Receptors originate from a human donor with HPV-associated anogenital cancer. Both conserved end residues are part of each CDR3. The D gene is left open where the match is weak. Clone sizes are given selectively: once, few, many, or a class where the clone is expanded.

D,size,V,J,CDR3,DNA
-,-,TRBV27,TRBJ2-5,CASSLTPTSGGETQYF,TGTGCCAGCAGTTTGACTCCGACCAGCGGTGGGGAGACCCAGTACTTC
TRBD2,-,TRBV28,TRBJ2-7,CASSLSVTSGRYEQYF,TGTGCCAGCAGTCTCTCAGTGACTAGCGGAAGATACGAGCAGTACTTC
TRBD1,-,TRBV5-5,TRBJ2-7,CASSLAGFRGSLYEQYF,TGTGCCAGCAGCTTGGCAGGGTTCAGGGGGTCGTTGTACGAGCAGTACTTC
TRBD2,-,TRBV11-3,TRBJ2-7,CASSPGLGRPEQYF,TGTGCCAGCAGCCCCGGACTAGGGAGGCCCGAGCAGTACTTC
-,-,TRBV6-5,TRBJ1-6,CASSPGSFSWPLHF,TGTGCCAGCAGTCCCGGGTCCTTCAGTTGGCCCCTCCACTTT
TRBD1,-,TRBV6-5,TRBJ1-1,CASRGTGMNTEAFF,TGTGCCAGCAGGGGGACAGGAATGAACACTGAAGCTTTCTTT
-,-,TRBV7-2,TRBJ1-6,CASSFQAYYNSPLHF,TGTGCCAGCAGCTTCCAGGCATACTATAATTCACCCCTCCACTTT
TRBD1,-,TRBV10-2,TRBJ2-7,CASSETGAYEQYF,TGCGCCAGCAGTGAGACAGGGGCCTACGAGCAGTACTTC
TRBD2,-,TRBV2,TRBJ2-5,CASRTGLAGGLETQYF,TGTGCCAGCAGGACCGGACTAGCGGGGGGGCTAGAGACCCAGTACTTC
-,once,TRBV30,TRBJ1-1,CAGDSGDDSDLAPMNTEAFF,TGTGCCGGAGACTCAGGGGACGACTCAGACCTCGCCCCAATGAACACTGAAGCTTTCTTT
-,once,TRBV5-1,TRBJ1-2,CASKPRSDPTQGYTF,TGCGCCAGCAAACCAAGGTCGGACCCCACGCAGGGCTACACCTTC
TRBD2,-,TRBV28,TRBJ2-3,CASSRLADYWRGDTQYF,TGTGCCAGCAGCCGACTAGCGGATTACTGGCGTGGAGATACGCAGTATTTT
TRBD1,-,TRBV28,TRBJ2-7,CASSPTGGYVSYEQYF,TGTGCCAGCAGTCCCACAGGGGGCTACGTCTCCTACGAGCAGTACTTC
-,-,TRBV27,TRBJ2-1,CASSPLGGFSYNEQFF,TGTGCCAGCAGTCCCCTGGGAGGATTTTCCTACAATGAGCAGTTCTTC
-,-,TRBV5-1,TRBJ1-4,CASSRGTSTTMEKLFF,TGCGCCAGCAGCCGGGGGACCTCTACTACCATGGAAAAACTGTTTTTT
-,-,TRBV30,TRBJ1-6,CAWSGRYSPLHF,TGTGCCTGGAGTGGCAGGTATTCACCCCTCCACTTT
-,-,TRBV11-1,TRBJ2-1,CASSFAGVSNEQFF,TGTGCCAGCAGCTTTGCAGGGGTGAGCAATGAGCAGTTCTTC
TRBD2,-,TRBV7-2,TRBJ2-1,CASSLVTSGANEQFF,TGTGCCAGCAGCTTAGTTACTAGCGGGGCTAATGAGCAGTTCTTC
TRBD2,once,TRBV7-7,TRBJ2-1,CASSRGGSSYNEQFF,TGTGCTAGCAGCCGCGGCGGGAGCTCCTACAATGAGCAGTTCTTC
TRBD1,-,TRBV7-2,TRBJ1-5,CASSSPTGVGNQPQHF,TGTGCCAGCAGCTCCCCCACAGGGGTAGGCAATCAGCCCCAGCATTTT
TRBD2,-,TRBV7-6,TRBJ2-1,CASSLASGGAKDEQFF,TGTGCCAGCAGCTTAGCTAGCGGGGGGGCTAAGGATGAGCAGTTCTTC
TRBD2,-,TRBV15,TRBJ2-7,CATSRPRGGEQYF,TGTGCCACCAGCAGACCCCGGGGGGGGGAGCAGTACTTC
TRBD2,-,TRBV19,TRBJ2-5,CASRPRLAGSQETQYF,TGTGCCAGTAGACCTCGACTAGCGGGGAGCCAAGAGACCCAGTACTTC
TRBD1,few,TRBV30,TRBJ1-5,CAWGGTGSSQPQHF,TGTGCCTGGGGCGGGACAGGCTCGTCTCAGCCCCAGCATTTT
-,-,TRBV11-2,TRBJ2-7,CASSPPDRAYEQYF,TGTGCCAGCAGCCCCCCAGATCGAGCCTACGAGCAGTACTTC
-,-,TRBV28,TRBJ2-7,CASSFQGGDEQYF,TGTGCCAGCAGTTTTCAGGGGGGAGACGAGCAGTACTTC
-,-,TRBV19,TRBJ1-4,CASSIAAGTSGEKLFF,TGTGCCAGTAGTATAGCGGCAGGGACCAGTGGTGAAAAACTGTTTTTT
-,-,TRBV21-1,TRBJ2-3,CASSGQGRSTDTQYF,TGTGCCAGCAGCGGCCAGGGTAGGAGCACAGATACGCAGTATTTT
-,-,TRBV6-6,TRBJ1-4,CASSYSRVNEKLFF,TGTGCCAGCAGTTATTCCAGGGTTAATGAAAAACTGTTTTTT
TRBD1,-,TRBV5-1,TRBJ1-6,CASNLGQGAFPLHF,TGCGCCAGCAACTTGGGACAGGGGGCCTTCCCCCTCCACTTT
-,-,TRBV10-3,TRBJ2-5,CAISGTPGETQYF,TGTGCCATCAGTGGAACGCCTGGAGAGACCCAGTACTTC
-,-,TRBV5-1,TRBJ2-3,CASSLAVGADTQYF,TGCGCCAGCAGCTTGGCCGTGGGGGCAGATACGCAGTATTTT
-,-,TRBV10-3,TRBJ2-5,CAISPYSGQETQYF,TGTGCCATCAGTCCTTACAGTGGACAAGAGACCCAGTACTTC
-,-,TRBV7-9,TRBJ2-7,CASSSYDEQYF,TGTGCCAGCAGCTCCTACGACGAGCAGTACTTC
-,-,TRBV2,TRBJ2-5,CASSNPSETQYF,TGTGCCAGCAGTAACCCGTCGGAGACCCAGTACTTC
-,few,TRBV19,TRBJ2-2,CARIPPGQPTNTGELFF,TGTGCCAGAATTCCGCCGGGGCAACCAACTAACACCGGGGAGCTGTTTTTT
TRBD1,-,TRBV7-3,TRBJ2-2,CASSLSVGQGAVGELFF,TGTGCCAGCAGCTTATCGGTGGGACAGGGGGCAGTCGGGGAGCTGTTTTTT
-,-,TRBV6-1,TRBJ1-3,CASSASGNTIYF,TGTGCCAGCAGCGCCTCTGGAAACACCATATATTTT
-,-,TRBV11-2,TRBJ2-7,CASTRTSWEQYF,TGTGCCAGCACCCGTACTAGCTGGGAGCAGTACTTC
TRBD1,-,TRBV11-1,TRBJ2-7,CASSLMGQNYEQYF,TGTGCCAGCAGCTTAATGGGACAGAATTACGAGCAGTACTTC
-,-,TRBV10-3,TRBJ1-2,CAISDQGTNYGYTF,TGTGCCATCAGTGACCAGGGGACTAACTATGGCTACACCTTC
TRBD1,-,TRBV6-1,TRBJ2-6,CASSEVGTGRRSGANVLTF,TGTGCCAGCAGTGAAGTTGGGACAGGGCGTAGGTCTGGGGCCAACGTCCTGACTTTC
TRBD1,once,TRBV6-1,TRBJ1-1,CASSESPAGGARFF,TGTGCCAGCAGTGAAAGTCCAGCAGGGGGCGCGAGGTTCTTT
-,-,TRBV14,TRBJ2-2,CASSQGRGWAGELFF,TGTGCCAGCAGCCAAGGTCGGGGTTGGGCCGGGGAGCTGTTTTTT
TRBD1,-,TRBV7-2,TRBJ2-1,CASSRPRTGYNEQFF,TGTGCCAGCAGCCGGCCCCGGACAGGCTACAATGAGCAGTTCTTC
TRBD1,once,TRBV29-1,TRBJ2-1,CSVGTTGTGPNEQFF,TGCAGCGTTGGGACCACCGGGACAGGGCCCAATGAGCAGTTCTTC
-,-,TRBV5-1,TRBJ2-7,CASSLGDISEQYF,TGCGCCAGCAGCTTGGGGGATATTAGTGAGCAGTACTTC
-,-,TRBV7-9,TRBJ2-7,CASSPTMGGSYEQYF,TGTGCCAGCAGCCCCACGATGGGGGGCTCCTACGAGCAGTACTTC
TRBD1,-,TRBV5-8,TRBJ2-1,CASGLLPQTGGSEQFF,TGTGCCAGCGGATTACTTCCTCAAACAGGGGGCAGTGAGCAGTTCTTC
-,few,TRBV30,TRBJ1-2,CAWSEGGIAGYTF,TGTGCCTGGAGTGAGGGAGGGATAGCGGGCTACACCTTC
-,-,TRBV7-9,TRBJ1-2,CASSPKTGGYGYTF,TGTGCCAGCAGCCCGAAGACAGGCGGCTATGGCTACACCTTC
-,-,TRBV18,TRBJ2-1,CASSPGEVQFF,TGTGCCAGCTCACCGGGGGAGGTGCAGTTCTTC